This T cell receptor (beta chain) was sequenced during a study of shared clonotypes between healthy human individuals. Remarks on this clone: Its antigen is still unknown.

Study-wide results and limits: Non-shared clonotypes were found to have lower generation probabilities than the clonotypes that were shared by all four of the sorted-subset donors.

Genomic DNA per cell subset filled all wells of several immunoSEQ plates. In the study's own analysis: For the immunoSEQ data, sequences were junction-only without quality scores, so filtering differed. The protocol was immunoSEQ multiplex PCR, while the TCRdb copy is restricted to in-frame clones and leaves out a portion. V, J and clone size derive from that table, while D and trimming were established from the DNA sequence. The table records roughly 2,300,000 clones, 80% to 95% of them present only once. This CDR3 is built from 15 residues. CDR1 is SGHTA and CDR2 is FQGNSA in the germline V gene. The ends were cut back, 2 bases at V and 5 bases at J, with 15 bases in the middle.

The chain links TRBV7-2 to TRBJ1-1, with D hard to call. What was sequenced was naive CD4+ T cells from PBMCs. Stated subset: CD45RA+ positively selected. The clonotype comes from a man aged 18 to 30 in good health. Some clones in this sample may be carry-over from other donors' samples. This CDR3 reads CASSLSAQVGTEAFF. Here the CDR3 DNA reads TGTGCCAGCAGCTTATCGGCCCAGGTGGGGACTGAAGCTTTCTTT.